The sequence of this TCR beta chain was determined in a study of CD8 T cells in ankylosing spondylitis. Findings of the study overall: Earlier studies detected some motif variants in reactive arthritis synovial fluid and blood.

Looked up from germline, CDR1 is SGHRS and CDR2 is YFSETQ. The CDR3 runs to 15 residues. V lost 1 base to trimming and J lost 8 bases, with 18 bases between them. MiXCR was run by TCRdb on the 5' RACE reads, yielding one entry per CDR3 protein. Altogether around 250,000 distinct CDR3 sequences are present, roughly 10% being singletons, with the ten largest covering 6% to 8.5%. This clonotype showed up many times. Antigen specificity is unknown. The material sequenced was blood, either unsorted or a sorted T cell fraction (not recorded which). The receptor was derived from a male donor with ankylosing spondylitis or in good health (not recorded which). J is TRBJ1-2 and V is TRBV5-1; possibly TRBD1 for D (5 bases). Here the CDR3 reads CASSLWGMDAVGYTF. DNA for the CDR3: TGCGCCAGCAGCTTGTGGGGGATGGACGCGGTAGGCTACACCTTC.